The 27 T cell receptor beta chains below were found in one sample sequenced in a study of blood T cells in healthy people across ages. Then a second PCR, running about 6 to 11 cycles, was carried out with a sample-barcoded 5' primer and a J-beta primer mix. A single record per CDR3 protein comes from TCRdb applying MiXCR to the 5' RACE reads. The sample holds approximately 360,000 distinct CDR3 sequences; approximately 47% are singletons and the top ten take 45% to 55%. Sequenced material: blood. The receptors originated from a man in his 60s in good health.

The chain uses TRBV20-1 and TRBJ2-7; 7 bases line up with TRBD1. In germline, CDR1 is DFQATT, CDR2 SNEGSKA (reference sequence). The CDR3 extends over 15 amino acids. The ends lost 0 bases at V and 7 bases at J; junction bases unmatched: 12. CDR3 region: CSARDGKGARNEQYF. In DNA form, the CDR3 reads TGCAGTGCTAGAGATGGGAAGGGGGCTCGCAATGAGCAGTACTTC.

This clonotype was seen more than once but under ten times. This chain links TRBV5-1 with TRBJ1-2, with D maybe TRBD1 (6 bases). This CDR3 has 14 residues. V lost 0 bases and J 4 bases, leaving 10 bases between the germline ends. Germline loops: CDR1 SGHRS, CDR2 YFSETQ. The CDR3 sequence: CASSLAQGSYGYTF. CDR3 nucleotides: TGCGCCAGCAGCTTGGCCCAGGGGAGCTATGGCTACACCTTC.

The chain combines TRBV18 with TRBJ2-6; tentative D call: TRBD2 (6 bases). V was clipped by 0 bases and J by 0 bases, with 6 bases between them. CDR1 is KGHSH, CDR2 LQKENI, per germline. This CDR3 is 16 amino acids long. CDR3 sequence: CASSPPRGSGANVLTF. The CDR3 DNA reads TGTGCCAGCTCACCACCGCGGGGCTCTGGGGCCAACGTCCTGACTTTC.

The chain recombines TRBV28 with TRBJ1-1, with TRBD1 matching over 7 bases. This CDR3 comprises 13 residues. Per the germline V gene, CDR1 is MDHEN and CDR2 is SYDVKM. The V segment lost 3 bases and the J segment 10 bases; nucleotides outside the gene matches: 8. CDR3 sequence (DNA): TGTGCCAGCAGTTTTGGGACAGCGTATCGAGCTTTCTTT. Translating gives CASSFGTAYRAFF.

This clonotype occurred many times. The rearrangement uses TRBV18 and TRBJ2-7; 9 nucleotides line up with TRBD2. V was pared by 2 bases and J by 3 bases, with 5 bases of the junction left unmatched. The germline V gene has CDR1 KGHSH and CDR2 LQKENI. CDR3 size: 15 residues. The CDR3, as DNA: TGTGCCAGCTCACCAGGTAGCGGGAGAGTCTACGAGCAGTACTTC. It specifies CASSPGSGRVYEQYF. Based on the CDR3 plus reference TRBV18 and TRBJ2-7, the full variable domain is NAGVMQNPRHLVRRRGQEARLRCSPMKGHSHVYWYRQLPEEGLKFMVYLQKENIIDESGMPKERFSAEFPKEGPSILRIQQVVRGDSAAYFCASSPGSGRVYEQYFGPGTRLTVT.

This clonotype was picked up many times. V usage is TRBV7-2 and J usage is TRBJ2-7; 8 bases are shared with TRBD1. The germline V gene has CDR1 SGHTA and CDR2 FQGNSA. The V segment lost 1 base and the J segment 5 bases; nucleotides outside the gene matches: 10. The CDR3 covers 16 residues. The CDR3 loop is CASSLGIRQGANEQYF. The DNA for the CDR3 is TGTGCCAGCAGCTTAGGAATTAGGCAGGGGGCGAACGAGCAGTACTTC.

The chain employs TRBV10-3 and TRBJ2-1, with D unresolved. CDR1 ENHRY and CDR2 SYGVKD come from the germline V gene. This CDR3 is 11 amino acids long. Trimming cost V 7 bases and J 8 bases, with 9 bases left between them. This CDR3 reads CAITNSDEQFF. The CDR3 nucleotides are TGTGCCATCACCAATAGTGATGAGCAGTTCTTC.

As regards this clonotype: A much larger clone sits a single nucleotide away, making a read error possible. The chain carries TRBV20-1 and TRBJ2-1, with 12 bases matching TRBD1. The CDR3 has 15 amino acids. The V gene's germline CDR1 is DFQATT and CDR2 SNEGSKA (reference sequence). The V segment lost 6 bases and the J segment 13 bases; nucleotides outside the gene matches: 16. The CDR3 nucleotides read TGCAGTGCCCCTCCGGGACAGGGGGCACCGGAGACCCAGTTCTTC. Amino acids: CSAPPGQGAPETQFF.

The chain has TRBV5-1 and TRBJ2-7; 13 nucleotides line up with TRBD2. Germline V gene lookup returns CDR1 SGHRS and CDR2 YFSETQ. This CDR3 spans 17 amino acids. With 4 bases clipped from V and 2 bases from J, the junction kept 9 bases outside the gene matches. For the CDR3, the DNA is TGCGCCAGCAGCGTCACACTAGCGGGAGGGACCACCTACGAGCAGTACTTC. It encodes CASSVTLAGGTTYEQYF.

This chain joins TRBV14 and TRBJ2-3, with D perhaps matching TRBD1 (5 bases). V shed 0 bases and J shed 2 bases, with 9 bases lying between them. Germline values: CDR1 SGHDN, CDR2 FVKESK. This CDR3 is 15 amino acids long. This CDR3 is CASSQENRFTDTQYF. The CDR3 bases are TGTGCCAGCAGCCAAGAAAACAGGTTCACAGATACGCAGTATTTT.

This clonotype appeared a few times. The gene calls are TRBV28 and TRBJ2-4, with a possible D match to TRBD1 (6 bases). The end of the DNA is better explained by TRBJ2-5, so the J call may be wrong. CDR3 length: 14 residues. CDR1 MDHEN and CDR2 SYDVKM come from the germline V gene. The CDR3 nucleotides are TGTGCCAGCAGTCACCGAGGGGGTTCAGAGACCCAGTACTTC. It codes for CASSHRGGSETQYF.

V gene TRBV10-3 combines with J gene TRBJ2-7; 8 bases match TRBD1. The ends lost 0 bases at V and 6 bases at J; junction bases unmatched: 25. The CDR3 contains 21 residues. From germline, CDR1 is ENHRY and CDR2 SYGVKD. CDR3 in DNA: TGTGCCATCAGTGAGTCCAGGGGGCAGCGGACAGGACTCGTCTCCTTGGCCGAGCAGTACTTC. It is translated as CAISESRGQRTGLVSLAEQYF.

In this sample, this clonotype turned up many times. This rearrangement joins TRBV10-3 to TRBJ2-7; TRBD1 might be the D (5 bases). The CDR3 is 13 residues long. Germline assignment: CDR1 ENHRY and CDR2 SYGVKD. Trimming removed 10 bases from V and 3 bases from J, with 16 bases in between. The CDR3 region is CAKKGPQGYEQYF. In DNA form, the CDR3 reads TGTGCCAAAAAAGGCCCCCAGGGCTACGAGCAGTACTTC.

Comment on this clonotype: A clone one base away is much larger, so this may be a read error. The V gene is TRBV27, the J gene TRBJ2-5, with D perhaps matching TRBD1 (6 bases). The J call may be wrong; the DNA end is better matched by TRBJ2-7. CDR1 is MNHEY and CDR2 is SMNVEV in the germline V gene (reference sequence). This CDR3 comprises 14 residues. For the CDR3, the DNA is TGTGCCAGCAGTGTATGGGGGCGGGCCTACGAGCAGTACTTC. It specifies CASSVWGRAYEQYF.

This clonotype was seen many times. The V call is TRBV10-3, the J call TRBJ2-1, with 7 bases aligning to TRBD2. The CDR3 is made up of 14 amino acids. Germline CDR1 is ENHRY and CDR2 is SYGVKD. Trimming removed 8 bases from V and 7 bases from J; junction bases left unmatched: 11. The DNA of the CDR3 is TGTGCCATCGCGGAACTAGCGCTGCTTAATGAGCAGTTCTTC. It encodes CAIAELALLNEQFF.

This clonotype was observed at least ten times. The rearrangement links TRBV15 to TRBJ2-3; TRBD1 or TRBD2 may be the D gene (6 bases each). Germline V gene data show CDR1 as LNHNV and CDR2 as YYDKDF (reference sequence). Deletions cut 8 bases from V and 5 bases from J, with 14 bases between. This CDR3 region has 13 residues. The CDR3 nucleotides are TGTGCCACCGTCGAGGGGGGCAAAGATACGCAGTATTTT. It specifies CATVEGGKDTQYF.

This clonotype was seen a few times. The V and J genes are TRBV4-2 and TRBJ1-2; no clear D gene. V was trimmed by 5 bases and J by 7 bases, leaving 11 bases between them. The CDR3 length is 12 residues. Germline-derived CDR1 and CDR2 are LGHNA and YNFKEQ. CDR3 residues: CASSGPEIGYTF. CDR3 coding DNA: TGTGCCAGCAGCGGCCCGGAGATTGGCTACACCTTC.

The V call is TRBV6-5, the J call TRBJ1-5, with 10 bases identical to TRBD1. Per the germline V gene, CDR1 is MNHEY and CDR2 is SVGAGI. The CDR3 contains 16 residues. Losses at the gene ends were 6 bases for V and 3 bases for J; bases not matched to a gene: 8. The CDR3 loop is CASSSYGTGDNQPQHF. CDR3 DNA sequence: TGTGCCAGCAGCTCGTACGGGACAGGGGACAATCAGCCCCAGCATTTT.

This clonotype was detected only a few times. V usage is TRBV6-6 and J usage is TRBJ2-3; D is unclear. CDR3 length: 13 residues. The germline gives CDR1 MNHNY, CDR2 SVGAGI (reference sequence). Trimming cost V 5 bases and J 4 bases, with 10 bases left between them. Written as DNA, the CDR3 is TGTGCCAGCAGTAAGGCCCAGTCAGATACGCAGTATTTT. Its protein is CASSKAQSDTQYF.

There are many counts of this clonotype. This chain links TRBV5-1 with TRBJ2-1, with 8 bases that match TRBD2. This CDR3 is built from 14 residues. V trimming: 5 bases; J trimming: 9 bases; junction bases outside the gene matches: 10. Germline CDR1 reads SGHRS; CDR2 reads YFSETQ. CDR3 loop: CASSPVQAGGEQFF. Here the CDR3 DNA reads TGCGCCAGCAGTCCGGTCCAGGCGGGGGGTGAGCAGTTCTTC.

The chain links TRBV10-3 to TRBJ2-3; D gene uncertain. This CDR3 has 13 residues. The V end was cut by 4 bases, the J end by 0 bases, with 5 bases between. CDR1 is ENHRY and CDR2 is SYGVKD in the germline V gene. In nucleotides, the CDR3 is TGTGCCATCAGTGTAGCTAGCACAGATACGCAGTATTTT. Translating gives CAISVASTDTQYF.

In regard to this clonotype: The germline gene is not matched at one end of the junction; a read error may be the cause. In nucleotides, the CDR3 is TGTACCAGCAGCTTAGCAAATTCTGAAGCTTTCTTT. It encodes CTSSLANSEAFF. J is TRBJ1-1 and V is TRBV11-1; no definite D call. Looked up from germline, CDR1 is SGHAT and CDR2 is FQDESV (reference sequence). There are 12 residues in the CDR3.

This rearrangement joins TRBV7-3 to TRBJ2-3; 9 bases match TRBD2. V dropped 5 bases and J dropped 0; count of bases not matched to a gene: 6. CDR3 length: 16 amino acids. Germline loops: CDR1 SGHTA, CDR2 FQGTGA. The CDR3 loop reads CASSTGTSSSTDTQYF. CDR3 in DNA: TGTGCCAGCAGCACCGGGACTAGCTCTAGCACAGATACGCAGTATTTT.

This chain joins TRBV28 and TRBJ2-7, with 11 positions matching TRBD2. Trimming removed 3 bases from V and 0 bases from J; junction bases left unmatched: 1. Germline CDR1 and CDR2: MDHEN and SYDVKM. This CDR3 has 15 amino acids. CDR3 sequence reads: CASSFSGRDSYEQYF. CDR3 DNA sequence: TGTGCCAGCAGTTTTAGCGGGAGGGACTCCTACGAGCAGTACTTC.

The rearrangement uses TRBV29-1 and TRBJ2-3, with D unclear. The V gene lost 3 bases and the J gene lost 7 bases, with 14 bases spanning the gap. This CDR3 contains 13 residues. Germline loops: CDR1 SQVTM, CDR2 ANQGSEA. CDR3 residues: CSVEDPIGYTQYF. In nucleotides, the CDR3 is TGCAGCGTTGAGGACCCAATCGGGTATACGCAGTATTTT.

This clonotype showed up just once. V is TRBV11-1 and J is TRBJ1-6; 10 nucleotides agree with TRBD1. Trimming cost V 1 base and J 10 bases; bases outside gene matches: 7. CDR3 length: 16 residues. The germline V gene encodes CDR1 SGHAT and CDR2 FQDESV (reference sequence). CDR3 nucleotide sequence: TGTGCCAGCAGCTTAGGCGGGACAGGGGTTGGATCACCCCTCCACTTT. It encodes CASSLGGTGVGSPLHF.

The chain joins TRBV10-3 to TRBJ2-7; no firm D call. The germline V gene has CDR1 ENHRY and CDR2 SYGVKD. V lost 5 bases and J 4 bases, leaving 9 bases between the germline ends. CDR3 size: 12 residues. The CDR3 DNA is TGTGCCATCAGTCATAAGGAGTACGAGCAGTACTTC. Protein sequence: CAISHKEYEQYF.